This T cell receptor beta chain came from a study of cytomegalovirus exposure and HLA in healthy donors. Study-wide findings and caveats: A missense DCLRE1C variant was associated with V- and J-gene trimming of TCR beta chains in a later analysis, and an independent cohort replicated the association.

CDR3 length: 15 residues. V lost 1 base and J lost 10, with 16 bases in between. Germline V gene data show CDR1 as SEHNR and CDR2 as FQNEAQ (reference sequence). This PCR relied on a set of 60 Vbeta primers and 13 Jbeta primers. The table came from immunoSEQ multiplex PCR; TCRdb's copy has only in-frame clones and leaves some out. This sample has about 160,000 clones, with roughly four fifths found just once. As to this clone: Its antigen is not known.

These donors counted as nominally healthy when sampled, but unrecorded immune exposures were likely. The material sequenced was PBMCs. The V gene is TRBV7-9, the J gene TRBJ1-4; D uncertain. The sequence came from a woman aged 40-49 years in good health and CMV-seronegative. Written as DNA, the CDR3 is TGTGCCAGCAGCTTAGGTCGGGTTTTAGAGGGAAAACTGTTTTTT. Translating gives CASSLGRVLEGKLFF.